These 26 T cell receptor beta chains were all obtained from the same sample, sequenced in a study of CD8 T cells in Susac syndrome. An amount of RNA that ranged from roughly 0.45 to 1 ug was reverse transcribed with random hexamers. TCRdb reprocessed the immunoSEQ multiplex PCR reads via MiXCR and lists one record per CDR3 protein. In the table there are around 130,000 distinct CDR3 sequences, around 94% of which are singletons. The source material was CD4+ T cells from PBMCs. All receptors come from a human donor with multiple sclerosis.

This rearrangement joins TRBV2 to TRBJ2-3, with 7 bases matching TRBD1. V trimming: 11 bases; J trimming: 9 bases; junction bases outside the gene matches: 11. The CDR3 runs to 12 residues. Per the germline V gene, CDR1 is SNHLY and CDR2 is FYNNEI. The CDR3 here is CAGHWDRGTQYF. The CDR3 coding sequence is TGTGCCGGGCATTGGGACAGAGGAACGCAGTATTTT.

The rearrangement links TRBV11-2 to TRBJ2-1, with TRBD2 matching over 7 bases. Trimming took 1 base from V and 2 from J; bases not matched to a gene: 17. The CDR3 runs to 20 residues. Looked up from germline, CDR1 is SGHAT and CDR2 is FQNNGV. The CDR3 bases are TGTGCCAGCAGCTTAGGGTATGGGGCAGGCGGACTAGTTACCTACAATGAGCAGTTCTTC. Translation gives CASSLGYGAGGLVTYNEQFF.

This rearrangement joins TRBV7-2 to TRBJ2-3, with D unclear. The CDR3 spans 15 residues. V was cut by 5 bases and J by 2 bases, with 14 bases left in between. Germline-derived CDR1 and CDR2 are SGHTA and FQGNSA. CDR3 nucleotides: TGTGCCAGCAGCCACCGGGCAAGGCTCACAGATACGCAGTATTTT. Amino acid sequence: CASSHRARLTDTQYF.

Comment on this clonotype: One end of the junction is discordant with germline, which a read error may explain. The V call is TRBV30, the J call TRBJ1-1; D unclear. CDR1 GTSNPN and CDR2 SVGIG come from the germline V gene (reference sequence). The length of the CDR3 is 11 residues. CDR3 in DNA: TGTGCCTGGAGTCCTCGTACTGAGGCTTTCTTT. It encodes CAWSPRTEAFF.

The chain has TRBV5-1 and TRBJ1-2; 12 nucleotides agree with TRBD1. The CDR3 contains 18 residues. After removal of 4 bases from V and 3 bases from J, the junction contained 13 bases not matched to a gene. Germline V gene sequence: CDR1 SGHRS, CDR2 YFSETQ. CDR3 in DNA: TGCGCCAGCAGCCCTAGGTGGGGACAGGGGGCAATTTACTATGGCTACACCTTC. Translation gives CASSPRWGQGAIYYGYTF.

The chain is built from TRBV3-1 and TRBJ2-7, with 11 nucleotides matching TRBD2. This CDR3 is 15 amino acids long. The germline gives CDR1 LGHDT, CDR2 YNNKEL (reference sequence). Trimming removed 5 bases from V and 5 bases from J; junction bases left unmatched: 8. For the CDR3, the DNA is TGTGCCAGCAGCTCCCAGGGACTAGCGGTCCACGAGCAGTACTTC. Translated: CASSSQGLAVHEQYF.

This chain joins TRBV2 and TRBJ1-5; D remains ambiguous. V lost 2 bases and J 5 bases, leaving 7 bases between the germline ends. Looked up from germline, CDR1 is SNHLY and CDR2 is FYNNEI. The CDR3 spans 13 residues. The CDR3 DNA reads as TGTGCCAGCAGTGAACTCGAGGATCAGCCCCAGCATTTT. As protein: CASSELEDQPQHF.

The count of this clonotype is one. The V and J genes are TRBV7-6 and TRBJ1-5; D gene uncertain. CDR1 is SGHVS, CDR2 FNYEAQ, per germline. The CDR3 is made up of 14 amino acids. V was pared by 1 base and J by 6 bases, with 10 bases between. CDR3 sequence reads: CASSLVPNGQPQHF. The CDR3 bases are TGTGCCAGCAGCTTAGTCCCCAATGGTCAGCCCCAGCATTTT. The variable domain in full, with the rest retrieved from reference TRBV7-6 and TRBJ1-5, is GAGVSQSPRYKVTKRGQDVALRCDPISGHVSLYWYRQALGQGPEFLTYFNYEAQQDKSGLPNDRFSAERPEGSISTLTIQRTEQRDSAMYRCASSLVPNGQPQHFGDGTRLSIL.

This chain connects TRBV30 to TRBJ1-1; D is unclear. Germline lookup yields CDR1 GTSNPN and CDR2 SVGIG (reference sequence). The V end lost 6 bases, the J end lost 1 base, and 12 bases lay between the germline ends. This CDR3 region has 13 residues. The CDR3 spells CACLSRWNTEAFF. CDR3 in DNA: TGTGCCTGCTTGTCACGGTGGAACACTGAAGCTTTCTTT.

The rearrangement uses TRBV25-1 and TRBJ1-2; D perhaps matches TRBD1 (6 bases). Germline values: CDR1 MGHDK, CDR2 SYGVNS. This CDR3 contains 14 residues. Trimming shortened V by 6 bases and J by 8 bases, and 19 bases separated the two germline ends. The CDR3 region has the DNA TGTGCCAGCAGGCCCTCGGACCCCAGGGGCGGCTACACCTTC. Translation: CASRPSDPRGGYTF.

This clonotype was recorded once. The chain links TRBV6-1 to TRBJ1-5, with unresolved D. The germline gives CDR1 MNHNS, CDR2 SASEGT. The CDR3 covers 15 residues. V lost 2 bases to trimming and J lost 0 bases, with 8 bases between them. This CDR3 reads CASSELGASNQPQHF. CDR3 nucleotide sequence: TGTGCCAGCAGTGAACTAGGAGCTAGCAATCAGCCCCAGCATTTT.

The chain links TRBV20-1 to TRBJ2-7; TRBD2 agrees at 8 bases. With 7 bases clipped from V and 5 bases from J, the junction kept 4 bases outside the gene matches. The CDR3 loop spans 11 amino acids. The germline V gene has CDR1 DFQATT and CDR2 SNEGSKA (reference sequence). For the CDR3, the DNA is TGCAGTGTAGCGGGGCTCCACGAGCAGTACTTC. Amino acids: CSVAGLHEQYF.

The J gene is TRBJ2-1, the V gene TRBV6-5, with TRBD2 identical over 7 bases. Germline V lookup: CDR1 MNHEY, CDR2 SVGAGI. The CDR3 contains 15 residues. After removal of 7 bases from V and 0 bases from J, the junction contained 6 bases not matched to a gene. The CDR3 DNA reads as TGTGCCAGCATCTCAGCGGGGAGCTCCTACAATGAGCAGTTCTTC. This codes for CASISAGSSYNEQFF.

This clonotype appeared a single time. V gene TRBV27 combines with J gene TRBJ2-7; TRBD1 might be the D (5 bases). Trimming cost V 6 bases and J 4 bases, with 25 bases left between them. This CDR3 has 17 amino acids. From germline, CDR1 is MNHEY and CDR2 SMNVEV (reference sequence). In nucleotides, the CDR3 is TGTGCCAGCAGCGCTATAACAGGAGCGAATAGAGGTTACGAGCAGTACTTC. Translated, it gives CASSAITGANRGYEQYF.

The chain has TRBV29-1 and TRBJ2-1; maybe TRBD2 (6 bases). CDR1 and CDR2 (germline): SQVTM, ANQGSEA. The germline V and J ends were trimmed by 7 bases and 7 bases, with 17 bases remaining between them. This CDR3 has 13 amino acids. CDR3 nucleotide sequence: TGCAGCGGAGCTCGTTCGGGGGTAAATGAGCAGTTCTTC. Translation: CSGARSGVNEQFF.

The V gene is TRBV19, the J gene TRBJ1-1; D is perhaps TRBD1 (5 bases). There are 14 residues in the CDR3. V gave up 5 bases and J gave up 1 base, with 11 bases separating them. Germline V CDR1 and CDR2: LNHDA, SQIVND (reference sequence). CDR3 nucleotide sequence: TGTGCCAGTAGTTCCGGGGGTGCGAACACTGAAGCTTTCTTT. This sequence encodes CASSSGGANTEAFF.

CDR3 nucleotide sequence: TGTGCCAGCTCACCTTCGGGGGCTAACTATGGCTACACCTTC. Residues: CASSPSGANYGYTF. This chain uses TRBV18 with TRBJ1-2, with a possible D match to TRBD1 (5 bases). The CDR3 contains 14 residues. V was shortened by 3 bases and J by 0 bases, with 8 bases between the two germline ends. Germline loops: CDR1 KGHSH, CDR2 LQKENI.

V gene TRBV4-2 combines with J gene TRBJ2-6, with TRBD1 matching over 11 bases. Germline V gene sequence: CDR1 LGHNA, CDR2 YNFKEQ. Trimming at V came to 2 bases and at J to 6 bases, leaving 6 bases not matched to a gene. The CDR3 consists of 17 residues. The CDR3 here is CASSQPGQGVLANVLTF. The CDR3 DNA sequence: TGTGCCAGCAGCCAACCGGGACAGGGGGTCTTGGCCAACGTCCTGACTTTC.

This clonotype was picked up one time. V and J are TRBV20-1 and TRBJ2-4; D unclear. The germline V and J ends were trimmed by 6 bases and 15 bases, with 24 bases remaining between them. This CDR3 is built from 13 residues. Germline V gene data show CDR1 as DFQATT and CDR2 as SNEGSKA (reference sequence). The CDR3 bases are TGCAGTGCCAAACATACGTTTGGGCCGGGTCGGTACTTC. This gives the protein CSAKHTFGPGRYF.

CDR3 coding DNA: TGTGCCAGCAGCTTAGACCAGGGGAACACCATATATTTT. Translating gives CASSLDQGNTIYF. V usage is TRBV7-2 and J usage is TRBJ1-3, with D possibly being TRBD1 (6 bases). Trimming removed 1 base from V and 7 bases from J, with 8 bases in between. Germline V gene lookup returns CDR1 SGHTA and CDR2 FQGNSA. This CDR3 contains 13 residues.

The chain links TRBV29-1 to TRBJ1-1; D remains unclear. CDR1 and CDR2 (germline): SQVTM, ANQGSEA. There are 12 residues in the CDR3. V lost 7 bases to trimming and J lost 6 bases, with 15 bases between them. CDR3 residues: CSAGLGVSEAFF. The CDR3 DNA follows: TGCAGCGCCGGATTAGGAGTTTCTGAAGCTTTCTTT.

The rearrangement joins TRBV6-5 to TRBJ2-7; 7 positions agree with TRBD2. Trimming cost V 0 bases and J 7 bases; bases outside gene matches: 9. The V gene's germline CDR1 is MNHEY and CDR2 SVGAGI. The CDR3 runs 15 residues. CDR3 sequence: CASSYSLAEAREQYF. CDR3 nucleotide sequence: TGTGCCAGCAGTTACTCGCTAGCGGAGGCGCGGGAGCAGTACTTC.

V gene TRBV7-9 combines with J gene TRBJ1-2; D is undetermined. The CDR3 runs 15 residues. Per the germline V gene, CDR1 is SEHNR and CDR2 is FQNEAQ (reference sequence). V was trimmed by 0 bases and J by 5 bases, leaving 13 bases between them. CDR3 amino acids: CASSLAETQAYGYTF. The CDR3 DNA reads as TGTGCCAGCAGCTTAGCAGAGACACAAGCGTATGGCTACACCTTC.

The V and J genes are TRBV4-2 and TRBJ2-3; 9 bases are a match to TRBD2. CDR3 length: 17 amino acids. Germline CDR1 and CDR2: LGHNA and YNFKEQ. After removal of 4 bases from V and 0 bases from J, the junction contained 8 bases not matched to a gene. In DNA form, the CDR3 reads TGTGCCAGCAGCCTTCCAGGAGCGGGGGGAAGCACAGATACGCAGTATTTT. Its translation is CASSLPGAGGSTDTQYF.

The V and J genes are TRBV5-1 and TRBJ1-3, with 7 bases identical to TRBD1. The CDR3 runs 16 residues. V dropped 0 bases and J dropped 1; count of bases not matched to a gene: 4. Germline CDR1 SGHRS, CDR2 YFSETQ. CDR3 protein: CASSLAGTVSGNTIYF. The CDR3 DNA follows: TGCGCCAGCAGCTTGGCCGGGACAGTATCTGGAAACACCATATATTTT.

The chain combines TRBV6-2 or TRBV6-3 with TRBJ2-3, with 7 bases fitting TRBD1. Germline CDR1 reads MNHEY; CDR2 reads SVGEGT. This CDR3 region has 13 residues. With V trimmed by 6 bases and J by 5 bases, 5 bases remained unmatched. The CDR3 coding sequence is TGTGCCAGCAGACGGGACAGTCGAGATACGCAGTATTTT. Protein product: CASRRDSRDTQYF.